This T cell receptor (beta chain) was profiled in a study of T-cell reconstitution after alpha-beta-depleted transplantation in children. This clonotype was observed a few times. The antigen remains unidentified. The CDR3 runs to 14 residues. Germline loops: CDR1 SGHAT, CDR2 FQDESV (reference sequence). Trimming left V 5 bases short and J 3 bases short, with 14 bases between. Study results and limitations: In patients about two months after transplant, alpha-beta T cells reportedly arose from several hundred expanded graft clones. Once a year had passed after transplant, T-cell counts and diversity came mostly from newly produced T cells. Surviving thymic progenitors and recipient T cells were the source of high TCRbeta diversity at day 60 in some patients.

The authors prepared the TCRbeta library with unique molecular identifiers. TCRdb analysed the PCR reads with MiXCR anew, one entry per CDR3 protein. The sample includes about 210,000 distinct CDR3 sequences, approximately 17% seen only once; the top ten take roughly two fifths. This sample comprised PBMCs, mostly from graft donor cells, obtained 360 days after TCRalphabeta/CD19-depleted stem cell transplant. The TCR was taken from a male patient between 2 and 15 years old who had a stem cell transplant for acute lymphoblastic leukemia, so the T cells may come from the graft donor. The chain is built from TRBV11-1 and TRBJ2-7; no definite D call. CDR3 sequence: CASSPYTGNYEQYF. In DNA, the CDR3 is TGTGCCAGCAGCCCCTATACTGGGAACTACGAGCAGTACTTC.